This passage covers 9 T cell receptor beta chains from one sample sequenced in a study of blood T cell repertoires in COVID-19. The data were produced by immunoSEQ multiplex PCR, yet TCRdb's version contains in-frame clones alone and is incomplete. The profile shows about 150,000 clones, 70% to 85% of them singletons. The sample taken for sequencing was PBMCs or T cells enriched from blood (not recorded which). The origin of the receptors is a man in his fifties or sixties who had recovered from COVID-19.

The chain has TRBV5-1 and TRBJ2-7, with TRBD2 matching 15 bases. V lost 3 bases to trimming and J lost 1 base; unmatched junction nucleotides: 11. The germline CDR1 and CDR2 sequences are SGHRS and YFSETQ. The CDR3 consists of 19 residues. The CDR3 nucleotides read TGCGCCAGCAGCTCCGGACATCGGGGACTAGCGGGGGGTTCCTACGAGCAGTACTTC. Protein sequence: CASSSGHRGLAGGSYEQYF.

J is TRBJ2-5 and V is TRBV11-2; TRBD2 matches at 7 bases. Trimming removed 1 base from V and 1 base from J; junction bases left unmatched: 6. The CDR3 length is 16 residues. Per the germline V gene, CDR1 is SGHAT and CDR2 is FQNNGV. CDR3 sequence (DNA): TGTGCCAGCAGCTTAGCAGGGCGGGGGTCCCAAGAGACCCAGTACTTC. Its translation is CASSLAGRGSQETQYF. The whole variable domain, filled in from reference TRBV11-2 and TRBJ2-5, reads EAGVAQSPRYKIIEKRQSVAFWCNPISGHATLYWYQQILGQGPKLLIQFQNNGVVDDSQLPKDRFSAERLKGVDSTLKIQPAKLEDSAVYLCASSLAGRGSQETQYFGPGTRLLVL.

This clone has more than one count but fewer than ten. The chain employs TRBV6-6 and TRBJ2-2, with 7 nucleotides matching TRBD1. The CDR3 contains 15 residues. Germline CDR1 is MNHNY and CDR2 is SVGAGI (reference sequence). V dropped 5 bases and J dropped 5; count of bases not matched to a gene: 8. The CDR3 reads CASSPTGVGTGELFF. The DNA of the CDR3 is TGTGCCAGCAGTCCAACAGGGGTTGGAACCGGGGAGCTGTTTTTT.

J is TRBJ1-1 and V is TRBV4-2; D is ambiguous. Deletions cut 0 bases from V and 0 bases from J, with 5 bases between. CDR1 is LGHNA and CDR2 is YNFKEQ in the germline V gene. This CDR3 contains 14 residues. Here the CDR3 DNA reads TGTGCCAGCAGCCAAGATCTCTTGAACACTGAAGCTTTCTTT. It codes for CASSQDLLNTEAFF.

This chain connects TRBV5-6 to TRBJ2-2; D uncertain. Trimming shortened V by 4 bases and J by 1 base, and 5 bases separated the two germline ends. The CDR3 consists of 13 residues. Germline CDR1 and CDR2: SGHDT and YYEEEE. The CDR3 region is CASSLRNTGELFF. The CDR3 DNA is TGTGCCAGCAGCCTCCGGAACACCGGGGAGCTGTTTTTT.

The V call is TRBV7-2, the J call TRBJ2-3; TRBD2 matches 10 bases. The CDR3 length is 13 residues. Germline CDR1 reads SGHTA; CDR2 reads FQGNSA. The V segment lost 1 base and the J segment 13 bases; nucleotides outside the gene matches: 5. The CDR3 sequence: CASSLGLAGGEYF. The CDR3, as DNA: TGTGCCAGCAGCTTAGGACTAGCGGGCGGGGAGTATTTT.

CDR3 sequence (DNA): TGTGCCAGCAGCAGAACAGGGGGCGCCGGGTACAATGAGCAGTTCTTC. It is translated as CASSRTGGAGYNEQFF. The rearrangement uses TRBV7-3 and TRBJ2-1, with TRBD1 matching over 9 bases. After removal of 5 bases from V and 4 bases from J, the junction contained 9 bases not matched to a gene. Germline V CDR1 and CDR2: SGHTA, FQGTGA. The CDR3 length is 16 residues.

J is TRBJ1-6 and V is TRBV7-2; 7 positions agree with TRBD1. Per the germline V gene, CDR1 is SGHTA and CDR2 is FQGNSA. V lost 8 bases and J lost 6; bases outside the gene matches: 4. This CDR3 region has 13 residues. As DNA, the CDR3 is TGTGCCAGCGGGGGGACAGTTAATTCACCCCTCCACTTT. This translates into CASGGTVNSPLHF.

The V call is TRBV5-1, the J call TRBJ1-2, with D unresolved. The CDR3 sequence is 15 residues long. Germline V lookup: CDR1 SGHRS, CDR2 YFSETQ. The V end was cut by 1 base, the J end by 0 bases, with 10 bases between. CDR3 DNA: TGCGCCAGCAGCTTGATCCCCTCAGCTAACTATGGCTACACCTTC. Residues: CASSLIPSANYGYTF.